This is a list of T cell receptor beta chains from one sample in a study of patients and donors after allogeneic stem cell transplantation. TCRdb fed the RT-PCR reads into MiXCR, producing one record per CDR3 protein. Found here are around 25,000 distinct CDR3 sequences, roughly two fifths of them singletons; the top ten hold 65% to 85%. Sequenced input: blood, either unsorted or a sorted T cell fraction (not recorded which). These receptors were taken from a human donor who was either an allogeneic HSCT recipient or a stem cell or donor lymphocyte infusion donor (not recorded which). It is not recorded whose cells these are; they may come from a transplant donor. Both conserved end residues are part of each CDR3. The order of the fields is clone size, J gene, V gene, D gene, CDR3 protein, CDR3 DNA. The D gene is left open where the match is weak. For some rows the clone size is stated as once, few or many, or as a class when expanded; others skip it.

few	TRBJ1-4	TRBV6-5	TRBD1	CASSPGQRNEKLFF	TGTGCCAGCAGTCCGGGACAGAGAAATGAAAAACTGTTTTTT
few	TRBJ2-3	TRBV20-1	TRBD1	CSARKTGVKRADTQYF	TGCAGTGCTAGGAAGACAGGGGTCAAGAGGGCAGATACGCAGTATTTT
.	TRBJ2-3	TRBV12-3/TRBV12-4	.	CASSLGDSSTDTQYF	TGTGCCAGCAGTTTAGGGGACTCTAGCACAGATACGCAGTATTTT
many	TRBJ1-2	TRBV20-1	.	CSARATNGPHKGYTF	TGCAGTGCTAGAGCGACGAACGGGCCCCATAAGGGCTACACCTTC
.	TRBJ2-3	TRBV7-8	TRBD2	CASRSVREGLVVDTQYF	TGTGCCAGCCGTTCTGTGAGGGAGGGCCTGGTTGTAGATACGCAGTATTTT
once	TRBJ2-1	TRBV12-3/TRBV12-4	TRBD1	CASSSKLRGPYNEQFF	TGTGCCAGCAGTTCGAAACTCAGGGGGCCCTACAATGAGCAGTTCTTC
.	TRBJ2-7	TRBV5-5	TRBD1	CASSPRGTGGPYEQYF	TGTGCCAGCAGCCCACGGGGGACAGGGGGCCCCTACGAGCAGTACTTC
many	TRBJ1-4	TRBV7-8	.	CASSSVGGYEKLFF	TGTGCCAGCAGCTCCGTGGGGGGTTATGAAAAACTGTTTTTT
few	TRBJ2-3	TRBV10-2	TRBD1	CASSGTGTDTQYF	TGCGCCAGCAGCGGGACAGGCACAGATACGCAGTATTTT
few	TRBJ1-1	TRBV5-1	.	CASSLEASATEAFF	TGCGCCAGCAGCTTGGAAGCGTCTGCCACTGAAGCTTTCTTT
.	TRBJ2-1	TRBV7-6	.	CASSQGWSYNEQFF	TGTGCCAGCAGCCAGGGGTGGTCCTACAATGAGCAGTTCTTC
.	TRBJ2-4	TRBV4-1	.	CASSQDQQELLAKNIQYF	TGCGCCAGCAGCCAAGATCAACAGGAACTTTTAGCCAAAAACATTCAGTACTTC
.	TRBJ2-1	TRBV5-1	TRBD2	CASSSGLVYNEQFF	TGCGCCAGCAGCTCGGGACTAGTTTACAATGAGCAGTTCTTC
few	TRBJ1-1	TRBV20-1	.	CSARGPMNTEAFF	TGCAGTGCTAGGGGACCTATGAACACTGAAGCTTTCTTT
.	TRBJ1-6	TRBV28	TRBD1	CASRRTGNNSPLHF	TGTGCCAGCAGGCGGACAGGGAATAATTCACCCCTCCACTTT
.	TRBJ2-7	TRBV9	TRBD2	CASSISGSLYEQYF	TGTGCCAGCAGCATTAGCGGGAGTCTGTACGAGCAGTACTTC
few	TRBJ2-7	TRBV10-1	TRBD2	CASTPSGAGTYEQYF	TGCGCCAGCACCCCCTCTGGAGCGGGGACCTACGAGCAGTACTTC
few	TRBJ1-5	TRBV20-1	.	CSARVDQNQPQHF	TGCAGTGCTAGAGTGGACCAAAATCAGCCCCAGCATTTT
.	TRBJ2-3	TRBV7-9	.	CASALRRGADDREVSDTQYF	TGTGCCAGCGCCCTTAGGAGGGGGGCCGACGACAGGGAAGTTTCAGATACGCAGTATTTT
.	TRBJ2-2	TRBV12-3/TRBV12-4	TRBD2	CASISIGGGTIGELFF	TGTGCCAGCATCTCTATCGGGGGAGGGACCATCGGGGAGCTGTTTTTT
.	TRBJ2-2	TRBV5-1	.	CASSLDSRNTGELFF	TGCGCCAGCAGCTTGGATAGCAGGAACACCGGGGAGCTGTTTTTT
medium-sized	TRBJ1-3	TRBV12-3/TRBV12-4	.	CASSLGDGVSGNTIYF	TGTGCCAGCAGTCTCGGGGACGGAGTCTCTGGAAACACCATATATTTT
.	TRBJ2-3	TRBV12-3/TRBV12-4	TRBD1	CASSLGQSGTDTQYF	TGTGCCAGCAGTTTGGGACAGAGCGGCACAGATACGCAGTATTTT
.	TRBJ1-3	TRBV15	.	CATSTQSSSGNTIYF	TGTGCCACCAGCACCCAGAGCTCCTCTGGAAACACCATATATTTT
.	TRBJ2-1	TRBV12-3/TRBV12-4	.	CASSLARYYNEQFF	TGTGCCAGCAGTCTAGCGAGATACTACAATGAGCAGTTCTTC
few	TRBJ1-5	TRBV29-1	.	CSVVSQNGQPQHF	TGCAGCGTTGTAAGCCAAAATGGTCAGCCCCAGCATTTT
.	TRBJ1-5	TRBV18	.	CASSPLSVDQPQHF	TGTGCCAGCTCACCACTAAGCGTCGATCAGCCCCAGCATTTT
.	TRBJ1-5	TRBV5-1	.	CASSLDWTPNQPQHF	TGCGCCAGCAGCTTGGATTGGACACCGAATCAGCCCCAGCATTTT
.	TRBJ2-7	TRBV5-1	TRBD1	CASSSPGQGYEQYF	TGCGCCAGCAGCTCTCCGGGACAGGGCTACGAGCAGTACTTC
.	TRBJ1-1	TRBV10-3	.	CAISVPGIGTEAFF	TGTGCCATCAGTGTTCCAGGGATAGGCACTGAAGCTTTCTTT
few	TRBJ2-2	TRBV7-9	.	CARTGGTNTGELFF	TGTGCCAGAACGGGCGGTACGAACACCGGGGAGCTGTTTTTT
.	TRBJ1-5	TRBV18	.	CASSPGTNQPQHF	TGTGCCAGCTCACCGGGGACCAATCAGCCCCAGCATTTT
many	TRBJ1-6	TRBV4-1	.	CASSQDLAGLAAGSPLHF	TGCGCCAGCAGCCAAGATCTGGCAGGTTTAGCCGCTGGCTCACCCCTCCACTTT
.	TRBJ2-1	TRBV5-1	.	CASSRGPEQFF	TGCGCCAGCAGTCGGGGGCCTGAGCAGTTCTTC
.	TRBJ1-2	TRBV19	.	CASKRGYGYTF	TGTGCCAGTAAACGGGGCTATGGCTACACCTTC
.	TRBJ2-1	TRBV3-1	TRBD2	CASSLEGRDEQFF	TGTGCCAGCAGCCTCGAGGGGAGGGATGAGCAGTTCTTC
.	TRBJ1-2	TRBV3-1	.	CASSRTGRHYGYTF	TGTGCCAGCAGCCGCACAGGGCGGCACTATGGCTACACCTTC
.	TRBJ1-2	TRBV7-6	.	CASSPNTAANYGYTF	TGTGCCAGCAGCCCAAACACGGCTGCTAACTATGGCTACACCTTC
large	TRBJ2-1	TRBV6-1	.	CASSEDLWRGSYNEQFF	TGTGCCAGCAGTGAGGATTTGTGGCGTGGCTCCTACAATGAGCAGTTCTTC
many	TRBJ1-5	TRBV15	.	CATSRDLSQPQHF	TGTGCCACCAGCAGAGATCTTAGCCAGCCCCAGCATTTT
few	TRBJ1-5	TRBV3-1	.	CASSPSHGGFNQPQHF	TGTGCCAGCAGCCCGTCGCATGGGGGTTTCAATCAGCCCCAGCATTTT
.	TRBJ1-4	TRBV16	.	CASSQSPLGLNEKLFF	TGTGCCAGCAGCCAATCCCCCCTGGGCCTTAACGAAAAACTGTTTTTT
few	TRBJ1-1	TRBV18	.	CASSYDGSEAFF	TGTGCCAGCTCATATGACGGATCCGAAGCTTTCTTT
few	TRBJ1-5	TRBV20-1	.	CSARTSNQPQHF	TGCAGTGCCCGGACAAGCAATCAGCCCCAGCATTTT
.	TRBJ2-3	TRBV11-2	TRBD2	CASSNLAGARADTQYF	TGTGCCAGCAGCAACTTAGCGGGCGCTCGCGCAGATACGCAGTATTTT
.	TRBJ1-3	TRBV10-3	.	CAMESSGNTIYF	TGTGCCATGGAGAGCTCTGGAAACACCATATATTTT
.	TRBJ2-6	TRBV9	.	CASTGGGNAGANVLTF	TGTGCCAGCACTGGCGGGGGCAACGCTGGGGCCAACGTCCTGACTTTC
.	TRBJ1-5	TRBV5-1	.	CASSLATEGQPQHF	TGCGCCAGCAGCTTGGCGACAGAGGGGCAGCCCCAGCATTTT
many	TRBJ1-3	TRBV3-1	TRBD1	CASSRETGGFSGNTIYF	TGTGCCAGCAGCCGAGAGACAGGGGGCTTCTCTGGAAACACCATATATTTT
.	TRBJ1-1	TRBV4-2	.	CASSQEPTGVNTEAFF	TGTGCCAGCAGCCAAGAACCGACAGGTGTTAACACTGAAGCTTTCTTT
.	TRBJ2-3	TRBV9	TRBD2	CASSVVAGRDTQYF	TGTGCCAGCAGCGTGGTAGCGGGGAGGGATACGCAGTATTTT
.	TRBJ1-5	TRBV7-8	.	CASSPRDTSFYSNQPQHF	TGTGCCAGCAGCCCCCGGGACACTTCCTTTTATAGCAATCAGCCCCAGCATTTT
few	TRBJ2-6	TRBV3-1	.	CASSQTASGANVLTF	TGTGCCAGCAGCCAAACAGCGTCTGGGGCCAACGTCCTGACTTTC
once	TRBJ2-1	TRBV3-1	TRBD2	CASSHLAGVTNEQFF	TGTGCCAGCAGCCATCTAGCGGGAGTTACAAATGAGCAGTTCTTC